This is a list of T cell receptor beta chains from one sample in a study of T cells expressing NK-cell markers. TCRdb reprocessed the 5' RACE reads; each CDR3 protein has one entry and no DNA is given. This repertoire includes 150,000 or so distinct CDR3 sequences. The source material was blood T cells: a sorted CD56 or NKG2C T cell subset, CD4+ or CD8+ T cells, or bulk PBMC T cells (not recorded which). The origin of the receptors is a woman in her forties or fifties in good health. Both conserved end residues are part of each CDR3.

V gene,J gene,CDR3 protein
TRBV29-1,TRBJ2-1,CSGRAGLAEHNEQFF
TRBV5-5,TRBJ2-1,CASSALTRGGEDEQFF
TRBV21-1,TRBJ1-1,CASSKDLEGLSTEAFF
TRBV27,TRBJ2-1,CASRGLANEQFF
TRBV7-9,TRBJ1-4,CASSLSEDGEKLFF
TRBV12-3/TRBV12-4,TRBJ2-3,CASSSPGLAGGFADTQYF
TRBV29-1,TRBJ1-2,CSVEGQGTAGYTF
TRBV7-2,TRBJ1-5,CASSHSYREGDQPQHF
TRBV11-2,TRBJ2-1,CASETDLYNEQFF
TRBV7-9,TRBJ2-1,CASPVGELAYNEQFF
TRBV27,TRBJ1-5,CASSGDRYNQPQHF
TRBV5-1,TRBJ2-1,CASSIGQGMGSYNEQFF
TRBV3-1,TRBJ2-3,CASSPSSGRFPDTQYF
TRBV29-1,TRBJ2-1,CSSVGAGVAYNEQFF
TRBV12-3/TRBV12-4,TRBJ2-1,CASSSEEGVEQFF
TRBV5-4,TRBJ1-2,CASSFVQGAGGYTF
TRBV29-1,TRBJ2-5,CSVVGLETQYF
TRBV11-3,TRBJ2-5,CASGIPGTANQETQYF
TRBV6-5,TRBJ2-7,CASGLAEYEQYF
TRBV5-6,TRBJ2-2,CASSLGSLGELFF
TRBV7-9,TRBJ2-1,CASSYGQPNEQFF
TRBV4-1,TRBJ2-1,CASSQDKGSEQFF
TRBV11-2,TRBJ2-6,CASSSLGGAGANVLTF
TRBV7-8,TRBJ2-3,CASSLAIAATDTQYF
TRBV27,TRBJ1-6,CASSSGGGRSPLHF
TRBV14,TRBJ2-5,CASSPLGWETQYF
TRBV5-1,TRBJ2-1,CASSLGSRDRVVNEQFF
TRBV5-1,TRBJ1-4,CASMAATNEKLFF